What follows is one TCR beta chain and its context. The antigen is undetermined. The entry originates in a study of T cell responses to AZD1222 COVID-19 vaccine. Assay used: immunoSEQ multiplex PCR; TCRdb lists only in-frame clones, some missing. The sample has 150,000 to 180,000 clones, roughly nine tenths seen once. Germline V lookup: CDR1 SGHTA, CDR2 FQGTGA. V lost 4 bases and J lost 4; bases outside the gene matches: 9. This CDR3 contains 15 residues. The study's findings and limits: As reported, nearly half of all spike-specific TCRs target variant regions that are unmutated. At baseline, seropositivity was found in only 6 or 7 AZD1222 recipients. Two doses of AZD1222 preceded a rise in Spike-specific TCR breadth and depth.

V gene TRBV7-3 combines with J gene TRBJ2-5; 7 nucleotides agree with TRBD1. Sequenced material: peripheral blood, taken after recovery from COVID-19. The source is an adult who had recovered from COVID-19. CDR3 sequence (DNA): TGTGCCAGCAGCTCAATACTGACAGGGAGAGAGACCCAGTACTTC. It specifies CASSSILTGRETQYF.